This is a list of T cell receptor beta chains from one sample in a study of T-cell memory formation after mild COVID-19. TCRdb re-called the 5' RACE reads through MiXCR, storing one row per CDR3 protein. This table holds roughly 110,000 distinct CDR3 sequences, 13% to 15% found once. What was sequenced was PBMCs or a T cell subset sorted from them (not recorded which). The receptors shown here come from a man in his late teens or twenties who had mild COVID-19 (a few samples of this study predate the infection). Cell type and time point are not known. Each CDR3 is given without its conserved first and last residue.

CDR3: ASSTRTSGFNTGELF
J: TRBJ2-2
V: TRBV7-8

CDR3: ASSSGTSGGAVYNEQF
J: TRBJ2-1
V: TRBV27

CDR3: ASSQEQGDSYNEQF
J: TRBJ2-1
V: TRBV4-2

CDR3: ASSGNSPLH
J: TRBJ1-6
V: TRBV7-9

CDR3: ASSLDSETQY
J: TRBJ2-5
V: TRBV6-5

CDR3: ASSYGSDTQY
J: TRBJ2-3
V: TRBV6-5

CDR3: ASSERGGYT
J: TRBJ1-2
V: TRBV10-2

CDR3: ASSLDGGEQF
J: TRBJ2-1
V: TRBV7-7

CDR3: ASSPRGAATECT
J: TRBJ1-2
V: TRBV3-1

CDR3: SVALGGDYEQY
J: TRBJ2-7
V: TRBV29-1

CDR3: ASSLDRGRTDTQY
J: TRBJ2-3
V: TRBV5-6

CDR3: ASTGTGLYNEQF
J: TRBJ2-1
V: TRBV5-1

CDR3: ASRPREGDEQY
J: TRBJ2-7
V: TRBV2

CDR3: ASSLETLGDEQF
J: TRBJ2-1
V: TRBV7-9

CDR3: ASSPGMNTEAF
J: TRBJ1-1
V: TRBV2

CDR3: ASSYERGGLLNEQF
J: TRBJ2-1
V: TRBV6-2/TRBV6-3

CDR3: ASSPEDRPEKLF
J: TRBJ1-4
V: TRBV4-3